The sequence of this TCR beta chain was determined in a study of OX40 agonist ivuxolimab in advanced cancers. Study results and caveats: It was also the case that some nonresponders had low normalized T-cell clonal expansion. The authors did not determine the antigen specificity of the expanded peripheral T cells.

Autoimmune disease history or systemic immunosuppression disqualified patients. Blood specimens came from baseline, cycle 4 day 1, and cycle 7 day 1. Turning to this clone: Antigen: not known.

Sequencing was performed with immunoSEQ multiplex PCR; in TCRdb, only in-frame clones are kept and a portion is missing. The profile shows under 55,000 clones, over 85% of them singletons. The TCR was taken from an adult with an advanced solid tumor such as melanoma, head and neck, liver or kidney cancer. This specimen consisted of CD4+ or CD8+ T cells sorted from blood, obtained in a trial of the OX40 agonist ivuxolimab.

In DNA, the CDR3 is TGTGCCAGCAGCTTTCGAGGGACAGAAGGATGGGATACGCAGTATTTT. Protein sequence: CASSFRGTEGWDTQYF. The chain links TRBV13 to TRBJ2-3, with 7 bases that match TRBD1. The CDR3 loop spans 16 amino acids. V dropped 3 bases and J dropped 6; count of bases not matched to a gene: 12. Germline V gives CDR1 PRHDT, CDR2 FYEKMQ (reference sequence).